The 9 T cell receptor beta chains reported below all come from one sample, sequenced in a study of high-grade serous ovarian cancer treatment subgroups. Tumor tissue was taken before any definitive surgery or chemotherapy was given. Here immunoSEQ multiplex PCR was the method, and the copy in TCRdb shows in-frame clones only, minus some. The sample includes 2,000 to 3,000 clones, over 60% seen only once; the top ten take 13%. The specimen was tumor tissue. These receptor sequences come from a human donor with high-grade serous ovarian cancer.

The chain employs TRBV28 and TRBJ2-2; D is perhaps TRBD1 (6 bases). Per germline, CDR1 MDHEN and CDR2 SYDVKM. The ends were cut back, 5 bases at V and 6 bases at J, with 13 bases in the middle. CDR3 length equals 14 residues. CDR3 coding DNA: TGTGCCAGCAGTCCACATACAGGGTCCGGGGAGCTGTTTTTT. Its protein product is CASSPHTGSGELFF. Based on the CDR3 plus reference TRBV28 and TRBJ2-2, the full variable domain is DVKVTQSSRYLVKRTGEKVFLECVQDMDHENMFWYRQDPGLGLRLIYFSYDVKMKEKGDIPEGYSVSREKKERFSLILESASTNQTSMYLCASSPHTGSGELFFGEGSRLTVL.

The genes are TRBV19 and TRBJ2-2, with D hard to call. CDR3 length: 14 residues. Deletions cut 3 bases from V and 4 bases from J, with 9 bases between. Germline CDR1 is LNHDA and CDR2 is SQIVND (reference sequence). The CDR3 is CASSIQTSTGELFF. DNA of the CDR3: TGTGCCAGTAGTATTCAGACCTCCACCGGGGAGCTGTTTTTT. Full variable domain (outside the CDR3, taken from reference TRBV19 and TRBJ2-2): DGGITQSPKYLFRKEGQNVTLSCEQNLNHDAMYWYRQDPGQGLRLIYYSQIVNDFQKGDIAEGYSVSREKKESFPLTVTSAQKNPTAFYLCASSIQTSTGELFFGEGSRLTVL.

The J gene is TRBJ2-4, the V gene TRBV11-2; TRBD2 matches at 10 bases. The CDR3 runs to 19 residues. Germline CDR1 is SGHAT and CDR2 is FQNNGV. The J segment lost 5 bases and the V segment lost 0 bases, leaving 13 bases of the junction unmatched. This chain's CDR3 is CASSLDGGLALEFENIQYF. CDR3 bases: TGTGCCAGCAGCTTAGATGGGGGACTAGCGCTCGAGTTCGAAAACATTCAGTACTTC.

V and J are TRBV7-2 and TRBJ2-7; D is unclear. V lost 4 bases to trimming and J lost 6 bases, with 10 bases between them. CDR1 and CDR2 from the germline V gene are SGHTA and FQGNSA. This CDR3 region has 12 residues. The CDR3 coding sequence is TGTACCAGCAGCTATACCCCGACCGAGCAGTACTTC. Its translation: CTSSYTPTEQYF.

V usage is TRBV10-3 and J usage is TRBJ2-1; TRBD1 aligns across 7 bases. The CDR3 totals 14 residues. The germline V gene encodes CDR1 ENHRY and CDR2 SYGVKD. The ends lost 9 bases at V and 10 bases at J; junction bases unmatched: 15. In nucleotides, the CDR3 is TGTGCCATAACCAAAGGGGCACAGGGGAACGAGCAGTTCTTC. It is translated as CAITKGAQGNEQFF.

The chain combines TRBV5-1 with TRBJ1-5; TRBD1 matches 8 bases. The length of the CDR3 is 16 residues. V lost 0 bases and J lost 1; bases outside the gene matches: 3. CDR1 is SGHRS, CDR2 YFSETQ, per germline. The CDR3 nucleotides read TGCGCCAGCAGCTTGGGGGACAGGCTAAGCAATCAGCCCCAGCATTTT. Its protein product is CASSLGDRLSNQPQHF.

CDR3 in DNA: TGCGCCAGCAGCTTGGGTGGCTACGAGCAGTACTTC. Protein: CASSLGGYEQYF. V is TRBV5-1 and J is TRBJ2-7; D remains unclear. CDR1 is SGHRS, CDR2 YFSETQ, per germline. The CDR3 has 12 amino acids. Between the trimmed V and J ends, which lost 0 bases and 3 bases, there was a span of 4 bases.

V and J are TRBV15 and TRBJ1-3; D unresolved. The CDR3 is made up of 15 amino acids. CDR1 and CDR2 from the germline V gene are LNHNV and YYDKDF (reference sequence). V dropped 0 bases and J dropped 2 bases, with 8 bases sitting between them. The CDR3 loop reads CATSRDPGPGNTIYF. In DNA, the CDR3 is TGTGCCACCAGCAGAGATCCCGGGCCTGGAAACACCATATATTTT.

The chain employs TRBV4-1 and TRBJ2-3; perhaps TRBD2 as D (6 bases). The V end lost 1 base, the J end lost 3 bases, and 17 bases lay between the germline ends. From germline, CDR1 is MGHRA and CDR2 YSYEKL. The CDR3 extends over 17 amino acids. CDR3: CASSQGKGGERTDTQYF. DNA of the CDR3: TGCGCCAGCAGCCAAGGGAAGGGAGGCGAAAGAACAGATACGCAGTATTTT.